The sample holds a few counts of the clone carrying this T cell receptor (beta chain). Germline V gives CDR1 SNHLY, CDR2 FYNNEI. The CDR3 runs 14 residues. Trimming stripped 3 bases from V and 5 bases from J, with 14 bases between. Profiled with immunoSEQ multiplex PCR; TCRdb holds only in-frame clones, not every one. The table has 65,000 to 85,000 clones, 70% to 90% seen once; the top ten hold 2% to 2.5%. This sample is drawn from a study of OX40 agonist ivuxolimab in advanced cancers. The chain links TRBV2 to TRBJ2-7, with no clear D. The receptor was isolated from an adult with an advanced solid tumor such as melanoma, head and neck, liver or kidney cancer. This sample comprised CD4+ or CD8+ T cells sorted from blood, obtained in a trial of the OX40 agonist ivuxolimab. This CDR3 reads CASSDEADSNEQYF. In DNA, the CDR3 is TGTGCCAGCAGTGACGAGGCGGATTCCAACGAGCAGTACTTC.